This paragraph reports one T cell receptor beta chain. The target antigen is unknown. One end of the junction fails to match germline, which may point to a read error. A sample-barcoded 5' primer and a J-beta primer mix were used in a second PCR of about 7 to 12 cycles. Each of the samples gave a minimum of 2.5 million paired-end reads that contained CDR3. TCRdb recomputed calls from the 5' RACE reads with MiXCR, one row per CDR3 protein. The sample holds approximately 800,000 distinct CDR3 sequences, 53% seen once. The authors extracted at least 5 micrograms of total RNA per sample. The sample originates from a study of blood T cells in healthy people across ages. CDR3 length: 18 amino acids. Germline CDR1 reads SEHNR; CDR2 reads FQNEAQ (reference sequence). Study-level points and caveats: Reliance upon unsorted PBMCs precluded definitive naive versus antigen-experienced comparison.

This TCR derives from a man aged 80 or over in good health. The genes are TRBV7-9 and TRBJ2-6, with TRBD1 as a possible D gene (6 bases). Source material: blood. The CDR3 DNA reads TGTGCCCGCAGTAGGAGTGGCAGGGGCAGCTCTGGGGCCAACGTCCTGACTTTC. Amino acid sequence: CARSRSGRGSSGANVLTF.